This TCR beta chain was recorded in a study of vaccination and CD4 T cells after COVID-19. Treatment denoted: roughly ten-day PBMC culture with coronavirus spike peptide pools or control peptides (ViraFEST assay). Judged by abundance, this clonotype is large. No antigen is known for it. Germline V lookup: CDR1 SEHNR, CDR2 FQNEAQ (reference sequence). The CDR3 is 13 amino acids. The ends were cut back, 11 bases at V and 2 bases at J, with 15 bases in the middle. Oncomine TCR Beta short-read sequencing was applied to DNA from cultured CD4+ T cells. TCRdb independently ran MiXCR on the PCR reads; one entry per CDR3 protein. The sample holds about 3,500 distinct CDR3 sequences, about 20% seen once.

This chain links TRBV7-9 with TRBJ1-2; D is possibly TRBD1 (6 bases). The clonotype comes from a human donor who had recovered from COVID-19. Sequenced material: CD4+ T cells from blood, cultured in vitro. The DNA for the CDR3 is TGTGCCGGTACAGGGACAACAAACTATGGCTACACCTTC. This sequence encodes CAGTGTTNYGYTF. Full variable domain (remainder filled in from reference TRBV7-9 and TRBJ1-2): DTGVSQNPRHKITKRGQNVTFRCDPISEHNRLYWYRQTLGQGPEFLTYFQNEAQLEKSRLLSDRFSAERPKGSFSTLEIQRTEQGDSAMYLCAGTGTTNYGYTFGSGTRLTVV.